One and the same sample provided the 20 T cell receptor beta chains below, sequenced in a study of cytomegalovirus exposure and HLA in healthy donors. It was with 60 Vbeta and 13 Jbeta primers that the PCR ran. Profiling relied on immunoSEQ multiplex PCR, and the TCRdb table lists in-frame clones only, not all of them. This listing includes about 170,000 clones. The source material was PBMCs. These receptors were obtained from a woman aged 55-69 years in good health and CMV-seronegative.

The gene calls are TRBV13 and TRBJ2-2, with 11 positions matching TRBD2. The germline gives CDR1 PRHDT, CDR2 FYEKMQ (reference sequence). CDR3 length equals 18 residues. Unmatched junction bases numbered 9, after V lost 3 bases and J lost 3 bases. In DNA form, the CDR3 reads TGTGCCAGCAGCTTGTCCCCGGGACTAGCGGTTTACACCGGGGAGCTGTTTTTT. Translated: CASSLSPGLAVYTGELFF.

The chain carries TRBV6-1 and TRBJ2-6; D is undetermined. From germline, CDR1 is MNHNS and CDR2 SASEGT. CDR3 length equals 15 residues. With 6 bases removed from V and 1 base from J, the gap between germline ends came to 10 bases. The CDR3 loop is CASSAPRSGANVLTF. In DNA form, the CDR3 reads TGTGCCAGCAGCGCCCCCAGATCTGGGGCCAACGTCCTGACTTTC.

V and J are TRBV5-1 and TRBJ2-7; D possibly corresponds to TRBD1 (7 bases). CDR3 length: 14 residues. The germline CDR1 and CDR2 sequences are SGHRS and YFSETQ. The V and J ends lost 3 bases and 10 bases respectively, with 20 bases between them. The CDR3 DNA reads TGCGCCAGCAGCTCTCACCTTCAGGGGGGAGATCAGTACTTC. Translation: CASSSHLQGGDQYF.

The chain is built from TRBV28 and TRBJ1-1; unclear D gene. This CDR3 region has 14 residues. Germline CDR1 is MDHEN and CDR2 is SYDVKM. The V gene lost 6 bases and the J gene lost 7 bases, with 18 bases spanning the gap. CDR3 nucleotide sequence: TGTGCCAGCAGATACACCTCTCGCGGGAATGAAGCTTTCTTT. It specifies CASRYTSRGNEAFF.

The genes are TRBV19 and TRBJ1-1, with D unclear. The CDR3 covers 13 residues. V lost 3 bases to trimming and J lost 0 bases, with 5 bases between them. Germline CDR1 and CDR2: LNHDA and SQIVND (reference sequence). CDR3 loop: CASSIFMNTEAFF. The CDR3 DNA follows: TGTGCCAGTAGTATTTTCATGAACACTGAAGCTTTCTTT. The variable domain in full, completed from reference TRBV19 and TRBJ1-1, reads DGGITQSPKYLFRKEGQNVTLSCEQNLNHDAMYWYRQDPGQGLRLIYYSQIVNDFQKGDIAEGYSVSREKKESFPLTVTSAQKNPTAFYLCASSIFMNTEAFFGQGTRLTVV.

The J gene is TRBJ1-5, the V gene TRBV30; possible D gene TRBD1, 6 bases. The germline gives CDR1 GTSNPN, CDR2 SVGIG (reference sequence). The CDR3 length is 13 residues. The germline V and J ends were trimmed by 2 bases and 6 bases, with 11 bases remaining between them. CDR3 region: CAWSTLGGQPQHF. CDR3 in DNA: TGTGCCTGGAGTACCCTAGGGGGTCAGCCCCAGCATTTT.

V gene TRBV9 combines with J gene TRBJ1-3; TRBD1 is a possible D gene (6 bases). V was trimmed by 5 bases and J by 4 bases, leaving 10 bases between them. Germline V gives CDR1 SGDLS, CDR2 YYNGEE. This CDR3 has 13 amino acids. The CDR3 DNA is TGTGCCAGCAGGAACAGGGACGGAAACACCATATATTTT. Translated, it gives CASRNRDGNTIYF.

The chain recombines TRBV19 with TRBJ1-6; D might be TRBD1 (5 bases). CDR1 is LNHDA and CDR2 is SQIVND in the germline V gene (reference sequence). CDR3 length: 15 amino acids. V lost 7 bases and J 5 bases, leaving 15 bases between the germline ends. CDR3 sequence: CASTLGAGNNSPLHF. The CDR3 DNA is TGTGCCAGTACTCTAGGGGCAGGGAATAATTCACCCCTCCACTTT.

The J gene is TRBJ2-3, the V gene TRBV10-3, with 9 bases that match TRBD1. Germline V gives CDR1 ENHRY, CDR2 SYGVKD. The trim removed 8 bases at V and 4 bases at J, leaving 7 bases unmatched. This CDR3 contains 14 residues. The CDR3 loop reads CAIGGQGNSDTQYF. The CDR3, as DNA: TGTGCCATCGGTGGACAGGGGAATTCAGATACGCAGTATTTT.

This chain connects TRBV5-1 to TRBJ2-1; 7 bases fit TRBD2. V shed 2 bases and J 5 bases; nucleotides not matched to a gene: 10. Germline-derived CDR1 and CDR2 are SGHRS and YFSETQ. The CDR3 is 16 amino acids. Here the CDR3 reads CASSLGGAGDHNEQFF. The CDR3 DNA is TGCGCCAGCAGCTTAGGAGGCGCGGGGGACCACAATGAGCAGTTCTTC.

The gene calls are TRBV6-5 and TRBJ1-1; D is unclear. The CDR3 contains 13 residues. V was cut by 2 bases and J by 1 base, with 5 bases left in between. Germline CDR1 and CDR2: MNHEY and SVGAGI. CDR3 loop: CASSYGPNTEAFF. DNA for the CDR3: TGTGCCAGCAGTTACGGGCCGAACACTGAAGCTTTCTTT.

The chain links TRBV7-9 to TRBJ2-3, with 7 bases fitting TRBD1. Trimming cost V 1 base and J 2 bases; bases outside gene matches: 3. Germline values: CDR1 SEHNR, CDR2 FQNEAQ (reference sequence). The CDR3 consists of 15 residues. The chain's CDR3 is CASSLGQGDTDTQYF. The CDR3 nucleotides are TGTGCCAGCAGCTTAGGTCAGGGGGACACAGATACGCAGTATTTT.

The chain couples TRBV5-4 to TRBJ2-5; 8 positions agree with TRBD2. V gave up 3 bases and J gave up 3 bases; unmatched junction bases: 7. Germline-derived CDR1 and CDR2 are SGHNT and YYREEE (reference sequence). The CDR3 runs to 15 residues. This CDR3 reads CASSYPGTRKETQYF. The CDR3 nucleotides are TGTGCCAGCAGCTACCCCGGGACTAGGAAAGAGACCCAGTACTTC.

The chain couples TRBV18 to TRBJ1-3; D is unclear. This CDR3 spans 14 amino acids. Between the trimmed V and J ends, which lost 2 bases and 3 bases, there was a span of 8 bases. CDR1 is KGHSH, CDR2 LQKENI, per germline. For the CDR3, the DNA is TGTGCCAGCTCACCAAGCAGGCTTGGAAACACCATATATTTT. It encodes CASSPSRLGNTIYF. The whole variable domain, remainder taken from reference TRBV18 and TRBJ1-3, is NAGVMQNPRHLVRRRGQEARLRCSPMKGHSHVYWYRQLPEEGLKFMVYLQKENIIDESGMPKERFSAEFPKEGPSILRIQQVVRGDSAAYFCASSPSRLGNTIYFGEGSWLTVV.

The chain carries TRBV5-1 and TRBJ2-4, with 12 bases lining up with TRBD2. Unmatched junction bases numbered 13, after V lost 3 bases and J lost 3 bases. Looked up from germline, CDR1 is SGHRS and CDR2 is YFSETQ. This CDR3 contains 19 residues. CDR3 nucleotide sequence: TGCGCCAGCAGCTCGACGACTAGCGGGAGCCCACGTGACAAAAACATTCAGTACTTC. Translated, it gives CASSSTTSGSPRDKNIQYF.

The V call is TRBV5-4, the J call TRBJ2-1; 12 bases are a match to TRBD1. Germline loops: CDR1 SGHNT, CDR2 YYREEE (reference sequence). With V trimmed by 7 bases and J by 6 bases, 5 bases remained unmatched. This CDR3 contains 14 residues. The CDR3 nucleotides read TGTGCCAGCGTCAGGGACAGGGGGCGCAATGAGCAGTTCTTC. Amino acid sequence: CASVRDRGRNEQFF. Full variable domain (rest looked up from reference TRBV5-4 and TRBJ2-1): ETGVTQSPTHLIKTRGQQVTLRCSSQSGHNTVSWYQQALGQGPQFIFQYYREEENGRGNFPPRFSGLQFPNYSSELNVNALELDDSALYLCASVRDRGRNEQFFGPGTRLTVL.

This rearrangement joins TRBV7-2 to TRBJ2-3; 10 nucleotides line up with TRBD2. Unmatched junction bases numbered 8, after V lost 5 bases and J lost 0 bases. CDR1 is SGHTA, CDR2 FQGNSA, per germline. This CDR3 is built from 17 residues. CDR3: CASSALGLAASTDTQYF. In DNA form, the CDR3 reads TGTGCCAGCAGCGCCTTAGGACTAGCGGCTAGCACAGATACGCAGTATTTT.

The rearrangement links TRBV18 to TRBJ2-1; maybe TRBD1 (6 bases). Trimming removed 5 bases from V and 3 bases from J, with 8 bases in between. Germline V gene data show CDR1 as KGHSH and CDR2 as LQKENI. The CDR3 extends over 13 amino acids. CDR3 coding DNA: TGTGCCAGCTCAACGGACAGCTACAATGAGCAGTTCTTC. Amino acid sequence: CASSTDSYNEQFF.

The V call is TRBV7-9, the J call TRBJ2-7; D may be TRBD1 (7 bases). With 5 bases removed from V and 5 bases from J, the gap between germline ends came to 16 bases. This CDR3 has 14 amino acids. From germline, CDR1 is SEHNR and CDR2 FQNEAQ (reference sequence). The CDR3 DNA sequence: TGTGCCAGCAGCCCGCGGGACAGACCCCACGAGCAGTACTTC. It specifies CASSPRDRPHEQYF.

The gene calls are TRBV7-9 and TRBJ2-7; D may be TRBD2 (5 bases). V was pared by 1 base and J by 7 bases, with 11 bases between. Germline assignment: CDR1 SEHNR and CDR2 FQNEAQ (reference sequence). The CDR3 totals 13 residues. The CDR3 sequence is CASSLGGIGEQYF. In DNA form, the CDR3 reads TGTGCCAGCAGCTTAGGAGGGATCGGGGAGCAGTACTTC.